The clone carrying this T cell receptor beta chain was counted between two and nine times. Its matching antigen is unknown. The germline V gene encodes CDR1 LGHDT and CDR2 YNNKEL (reference sequence). Between the trimmed V and J ends, which lost 7 bases and 8 bases, there was a span of 21 bases. The CDR3 is 15 residues long. Researchers barred patients who had uncontrolled infection, other autoimmune disease, pregnancy or lactation. The diagnostic basis comprised clinical symptoms, serum thyroxine and TRAb, thyroid ultrasound and orbital computed tomography. The source of the sample is a study of T cells in Graves' hyperthyroidism and ophthalmopathy. Points from the study as a whole: Ophthalmopathy was distinguished from stable hyperthyroidism by 13 V-J signatures.

TCR beta CDR3 regions were amplified from RNA. First-round RT-PCR targeting the TCR CDR3 was performed with the HTBI primer set. TCRdb redid the calling of the multiplex PCR reads with MiXCR, one entry per CDR3 protein. The sample has hundreds of thousands of distinct CDR3 sequences, roughly 13% seen once. This TCR was recovered from a woman younger than 30 with Graves' hyperthyroidism. The V call is TRBV3-1, the J call TRBJ2-1, with D perhaps TRBD2 (6 bases). Input material: blood. The CDR3 spells CASNLGLPLLHEQFF. CDR3 coding DNA: TGTGCCAGCAACCTGGGACTCCCCTTGCTACATGAGCAGTTCTTC.